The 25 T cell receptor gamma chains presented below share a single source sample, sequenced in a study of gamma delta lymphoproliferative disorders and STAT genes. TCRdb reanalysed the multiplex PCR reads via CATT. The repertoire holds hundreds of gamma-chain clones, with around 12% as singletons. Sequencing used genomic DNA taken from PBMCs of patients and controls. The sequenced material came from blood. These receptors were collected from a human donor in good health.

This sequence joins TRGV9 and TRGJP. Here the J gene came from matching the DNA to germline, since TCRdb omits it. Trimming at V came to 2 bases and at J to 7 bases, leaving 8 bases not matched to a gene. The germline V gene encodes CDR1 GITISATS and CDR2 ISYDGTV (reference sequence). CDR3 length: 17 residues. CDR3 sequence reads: CALWEGGGELGKKIKVF. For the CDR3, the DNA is TGTGCCTTGTGGGAGGGCGGGGGCGAGTTGGGCAAAAAAATCAAGGTATTT.

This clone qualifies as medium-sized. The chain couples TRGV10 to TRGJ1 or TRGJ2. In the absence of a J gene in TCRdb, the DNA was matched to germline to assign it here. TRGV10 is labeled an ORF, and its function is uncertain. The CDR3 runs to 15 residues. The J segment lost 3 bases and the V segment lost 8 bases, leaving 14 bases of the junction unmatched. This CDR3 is CAAWDYLGSYYKKLF. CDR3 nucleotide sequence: TGTGCTGCGTGGGATTATTTGGGTAGTTATTATAAGAAACTCTTT.

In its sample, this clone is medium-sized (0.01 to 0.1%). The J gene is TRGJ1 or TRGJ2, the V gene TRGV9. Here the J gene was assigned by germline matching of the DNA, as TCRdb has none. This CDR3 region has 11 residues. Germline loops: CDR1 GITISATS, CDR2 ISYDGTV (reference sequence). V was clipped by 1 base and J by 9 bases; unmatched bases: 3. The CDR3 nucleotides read TGTGCCTTGTGGGAGGTTCGTAAGAAACTCTTT. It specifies CALWEVRKKLF.

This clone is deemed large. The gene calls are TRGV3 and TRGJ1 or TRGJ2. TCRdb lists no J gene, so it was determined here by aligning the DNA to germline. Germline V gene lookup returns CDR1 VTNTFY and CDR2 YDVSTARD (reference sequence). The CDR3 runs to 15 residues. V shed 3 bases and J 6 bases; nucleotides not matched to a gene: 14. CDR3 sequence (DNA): TGTGCCACCTGGGACTCCCCACCGGGTGCTTATAAGAAACTCTTT. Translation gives CATWDSPPGAYKKLF.

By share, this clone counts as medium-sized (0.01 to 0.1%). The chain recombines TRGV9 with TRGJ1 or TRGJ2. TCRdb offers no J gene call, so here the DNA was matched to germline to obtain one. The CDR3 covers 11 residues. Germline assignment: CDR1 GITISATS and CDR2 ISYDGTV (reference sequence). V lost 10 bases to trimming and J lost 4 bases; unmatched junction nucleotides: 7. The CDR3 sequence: CAFRSYYKKLF. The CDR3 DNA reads TGTGCCTTCCGCTCATATTATAAGAAACTCTTT.

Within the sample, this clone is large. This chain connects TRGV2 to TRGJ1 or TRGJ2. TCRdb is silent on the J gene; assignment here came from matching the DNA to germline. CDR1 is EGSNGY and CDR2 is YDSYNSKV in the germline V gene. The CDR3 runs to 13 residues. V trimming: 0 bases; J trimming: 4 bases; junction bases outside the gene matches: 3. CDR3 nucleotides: TGTGCCACCTGGGACGGGCTATATTATAAGAAACTCTTT. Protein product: CATWDGLYYKKLF.

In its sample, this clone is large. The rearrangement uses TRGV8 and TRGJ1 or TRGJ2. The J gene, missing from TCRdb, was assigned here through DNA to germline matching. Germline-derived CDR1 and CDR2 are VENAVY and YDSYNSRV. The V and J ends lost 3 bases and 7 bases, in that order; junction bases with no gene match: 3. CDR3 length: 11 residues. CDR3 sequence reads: CATWDRYKKLF. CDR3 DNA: TGTGCCACCTGGGATCGGTATAAGAAACTCTTT.

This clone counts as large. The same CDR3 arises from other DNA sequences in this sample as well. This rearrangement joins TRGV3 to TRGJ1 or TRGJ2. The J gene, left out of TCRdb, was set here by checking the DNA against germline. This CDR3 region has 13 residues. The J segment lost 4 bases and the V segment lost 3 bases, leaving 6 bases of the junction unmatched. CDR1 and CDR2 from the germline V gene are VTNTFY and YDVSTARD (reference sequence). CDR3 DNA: TGTGCCACCTGGGACGGACTCTATTATAAGAAACTCTTT. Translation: CATWDGLYYKKLF.

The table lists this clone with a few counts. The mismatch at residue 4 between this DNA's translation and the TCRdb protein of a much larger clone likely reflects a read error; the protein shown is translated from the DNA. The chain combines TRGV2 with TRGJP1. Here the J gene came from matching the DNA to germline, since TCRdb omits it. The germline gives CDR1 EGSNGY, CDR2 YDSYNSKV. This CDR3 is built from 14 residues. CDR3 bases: TGTGCCACCCGGGACAGGAGCACTGGTTGGTTCAAGATATTT. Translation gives CATRDRSTGWFKIF.

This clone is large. CDR3 sequence (DNA): TGTGCCACCTGGGACAGGCGCGGTTATAAGAAACTCTTT. It codes for CATWDRRGYKKLF. The J gene is TRGJ1 or TRGJ2, the V gene TRGV5. TCRdb gives no J gene; it was assigned here by matching the DNA to germline. The CDR3 spans 13 residues. The V gene end was trimmed by 0 bases and the J gene end by 6 bases; junction bases not matched to a gene: 5. Germline-derived CDR1 and CDR2 are VINAFY and YDVSNSKD.

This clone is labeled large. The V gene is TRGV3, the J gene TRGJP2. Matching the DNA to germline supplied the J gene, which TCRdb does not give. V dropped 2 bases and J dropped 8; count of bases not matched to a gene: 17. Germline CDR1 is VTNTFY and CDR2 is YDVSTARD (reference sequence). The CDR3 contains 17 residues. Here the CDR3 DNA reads TGTGCCACCTGGGACAATTTACAGGTTCAATGGGATTGGATCAAGACGTTT. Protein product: CATWDNLQVQWDWIKTF.

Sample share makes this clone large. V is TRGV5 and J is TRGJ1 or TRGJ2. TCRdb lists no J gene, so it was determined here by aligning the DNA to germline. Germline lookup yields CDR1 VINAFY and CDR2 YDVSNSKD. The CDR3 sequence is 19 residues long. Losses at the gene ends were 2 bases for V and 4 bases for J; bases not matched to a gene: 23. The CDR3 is CATWDTLAGPPPLYYKKLF. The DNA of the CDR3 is TGTGCCACCTGGGACACGTTGGCGGGACCTCCACCTCTCTATTATAAGAAACTCTTT.

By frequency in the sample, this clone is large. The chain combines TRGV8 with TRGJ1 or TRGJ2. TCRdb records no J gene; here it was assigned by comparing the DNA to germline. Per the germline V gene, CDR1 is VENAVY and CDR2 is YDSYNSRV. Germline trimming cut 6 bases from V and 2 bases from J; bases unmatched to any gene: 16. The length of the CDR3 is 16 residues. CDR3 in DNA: TGTGCCACCTGGTTCCCCCCACGGCAGGATTATTATAAGAAACTCTTT. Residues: CATWFPPRQDYYKKLF.

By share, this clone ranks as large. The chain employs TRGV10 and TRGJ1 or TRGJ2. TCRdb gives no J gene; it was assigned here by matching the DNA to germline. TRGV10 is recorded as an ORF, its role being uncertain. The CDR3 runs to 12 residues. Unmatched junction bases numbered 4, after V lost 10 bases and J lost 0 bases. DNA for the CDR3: TGTGCTGCGTTGGGGAATTATTATAAGAAACTCTTT. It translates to CAALGNYYKKLF.

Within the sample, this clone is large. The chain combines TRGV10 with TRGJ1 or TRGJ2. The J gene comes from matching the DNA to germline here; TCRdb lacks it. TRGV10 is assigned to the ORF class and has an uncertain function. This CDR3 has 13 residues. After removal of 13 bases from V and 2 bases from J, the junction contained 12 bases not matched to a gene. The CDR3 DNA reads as TGTGCTGTCAAGGATAAGGATTATTATAAGAAACTCTTT. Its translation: CAVKDKDYYKKLF.

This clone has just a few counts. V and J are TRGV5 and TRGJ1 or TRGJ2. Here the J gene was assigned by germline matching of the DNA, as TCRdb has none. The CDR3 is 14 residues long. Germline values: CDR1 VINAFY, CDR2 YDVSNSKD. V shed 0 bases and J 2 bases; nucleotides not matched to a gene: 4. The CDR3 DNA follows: TGTGCCACCTGGGACAGGGGGGATTATTATAAGAAACTCTTT. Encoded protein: CATWDRGDYYKKLF.

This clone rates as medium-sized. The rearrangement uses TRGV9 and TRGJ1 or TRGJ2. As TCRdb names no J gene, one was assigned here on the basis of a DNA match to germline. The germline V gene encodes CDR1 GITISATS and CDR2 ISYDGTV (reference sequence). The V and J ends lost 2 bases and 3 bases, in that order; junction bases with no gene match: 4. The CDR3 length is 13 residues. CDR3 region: CALWEGIYYKKLF. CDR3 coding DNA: TGTGCCTTGTGGGAGGGGATTTATTATAAGAAACTCTTT.

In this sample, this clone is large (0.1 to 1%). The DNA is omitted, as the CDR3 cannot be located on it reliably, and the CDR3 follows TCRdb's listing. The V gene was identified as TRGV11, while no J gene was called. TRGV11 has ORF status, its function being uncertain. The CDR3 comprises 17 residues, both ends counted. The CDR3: CTTVPAGTLSLYYKKLF.

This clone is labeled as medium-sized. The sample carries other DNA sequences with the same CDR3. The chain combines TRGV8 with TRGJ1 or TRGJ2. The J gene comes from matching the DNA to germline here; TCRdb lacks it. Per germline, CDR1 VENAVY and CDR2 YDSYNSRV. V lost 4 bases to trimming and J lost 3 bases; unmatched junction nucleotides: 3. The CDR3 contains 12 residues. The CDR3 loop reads CATWDLYYKKLF. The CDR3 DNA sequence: TGTGCCACCTGGGACCTTTATTATAAGAAACTCTTT.

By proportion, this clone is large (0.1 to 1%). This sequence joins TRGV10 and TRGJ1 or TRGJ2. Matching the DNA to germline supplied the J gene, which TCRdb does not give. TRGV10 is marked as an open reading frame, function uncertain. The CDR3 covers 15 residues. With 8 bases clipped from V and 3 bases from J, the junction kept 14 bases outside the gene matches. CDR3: CAAWDPWRRYYKKLF. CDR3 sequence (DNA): TGTGCTGCGTGGGATCCTTGGCGACGTTATTATAAGAAACTCTTT.

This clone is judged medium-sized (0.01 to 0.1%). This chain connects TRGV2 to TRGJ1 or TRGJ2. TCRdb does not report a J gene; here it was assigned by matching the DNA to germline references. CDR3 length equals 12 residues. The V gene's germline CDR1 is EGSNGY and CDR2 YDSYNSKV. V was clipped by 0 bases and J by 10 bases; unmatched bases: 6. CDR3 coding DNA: TGTGCCACCTGGGACGGGCCCCTGAAGAAACTCTTT. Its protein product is CATWDGPLKKLF.

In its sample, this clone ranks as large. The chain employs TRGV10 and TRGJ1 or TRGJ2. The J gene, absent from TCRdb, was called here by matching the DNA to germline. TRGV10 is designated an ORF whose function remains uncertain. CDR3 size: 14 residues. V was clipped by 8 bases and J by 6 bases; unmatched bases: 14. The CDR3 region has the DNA TGTGCTGCGTGGGATTTTTTCCGTTGTTATAAGAAACTCTTT. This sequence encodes CAAWDFFRCYKKLF.

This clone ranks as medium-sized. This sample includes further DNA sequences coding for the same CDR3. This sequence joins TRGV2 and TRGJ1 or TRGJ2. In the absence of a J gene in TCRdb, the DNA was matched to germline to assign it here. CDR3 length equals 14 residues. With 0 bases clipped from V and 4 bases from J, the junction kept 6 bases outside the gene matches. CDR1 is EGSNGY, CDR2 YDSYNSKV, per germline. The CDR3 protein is CATWDGPNYYKKLF. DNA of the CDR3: TGTGCCACCTGGGACGGGCCGAACTATTATAAGAAACTCTTT.

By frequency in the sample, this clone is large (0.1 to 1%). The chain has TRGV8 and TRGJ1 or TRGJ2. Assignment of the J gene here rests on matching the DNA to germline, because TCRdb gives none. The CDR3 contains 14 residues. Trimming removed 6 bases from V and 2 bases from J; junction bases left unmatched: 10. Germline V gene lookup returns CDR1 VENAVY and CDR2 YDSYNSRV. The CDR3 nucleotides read TGTGCCACCTGGAAAATTCCGGATTATTATAAGAAACTCTTT. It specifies CATWKIPDYYKKLF.

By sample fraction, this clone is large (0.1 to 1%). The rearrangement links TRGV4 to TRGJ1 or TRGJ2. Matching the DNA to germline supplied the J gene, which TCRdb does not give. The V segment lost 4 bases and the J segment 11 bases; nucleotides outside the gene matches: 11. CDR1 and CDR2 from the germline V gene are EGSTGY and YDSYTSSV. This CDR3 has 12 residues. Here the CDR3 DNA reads TGTGCCACCTGGGACGGGCCTTGGCAGAAACTCTTT. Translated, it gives CATWDGPWQKLF.